These 26 T cell receptor beta chains came from one sample sequenced in a study of T cells in women clearing cervical HPV infection. Assay used: immunoSEQ multiplex PCR; TCRdb lists only in-frame clones, some missing. The sample has about 40,000 clones. Sequenced input: blood buffy coat. All receptors derive from a woman aged 18 to 75 with a cervical HPV16 infection that either progressed to CIN3+ or cleared (not recorded which).

CDR3 DNA, as far as it was read: TGTGCCAGCAGCTTAGGAGGTGGCAGATCCAACTATGGC. It encodes CASSLGGGRSNYG. The CDR3 in full is CASSLGGGRSNYGYTF. This chain links TRBV7-8 with TRBJ1-2; D unclear. From the germline J gene comes the end of the CDR3, since the read stops 3 residues before it. Trimming cost V 1 base and J 2 bases, with 14 bases left between them. The CDR3 loop spans 16 amino acids. Germline V CDR1 and CDR2: SGHVS, FQNEAQ.

Worth noting for this clone: The read stops 3 residues short of the end of the CDR3; the missing end is completed from the germline J gene. This CDR3 is also generated by other DNA sequences in the sample. V usage is TRBV5-1 and J usage is TRBJ2-3; D possibly uses TRBD1 or TRBD2 (7 bases each). Per the germline V gene, CDR1 is SGHRS and CDR2 is YFSETQ. The CDR3 contains 14 residues. The germline V and J ends were trimmed by 0 bases and 6 bases, with 11 bases remaining between them. The part of the CDR3 DNA that was read is TGCGCCAGCAGCTTGGGACAGGGAGGGGATACG. This sequence encodes CASSLGQGGDT. The CDR3 reads in full as CASSLGQGGDTQYF.

CDR3 region: CSAKVSSTEAFF. The covered CDR3 bases are TGCAGTGCTAAAGTTAGTAGCACTGAA. J is TRBJ1-1 and V is TRBV20-1; no firm D call. The CDR3 extends 3 residues past the end of the read, so its final part is completed from the germline J gene. Germline V gene lookup returns CDR1 DFQATT and CDR2 SNEGSKA (reference sequence). Trimming removed 4 bases from V and 4 bases from J, with 10 bases in between. This CDR3 spans 12 amino acids.

Comments on this clone: The CDR3 is cut off 3 residues early in the read; its end comes from the germline J gene. The V call is TRBV18, the J call TRBJ1-2; a weak D match, TRBD1 (5 bases). The CDR3 consists of 14 residues. Germline loops: CDR1 KGHSH, CDR2 LQKENI. Trimming removed 6 bases at V and 4 bases at J, with 15 bases between. Partial CDR3 DNA: TGTGCCAGCTCCCCGCAGGGTCTGTTCTATGGC. Translation gives CASSPQGLFYG. The full-length CDR3 reads as CASSPQGLFYGYTF.

About this clone: The CDR3 is cut off 3 residues early in the read; its end comes from the germline J gene. This chain links TRBV2 with TRBJ2-3; TRBD2 aligns across 7 bases. The CDR3 consists of 19 residues. Germline CDR1 reads SNHLY; CDR2 reads FYNNEI. V lost 0 bases to trimming and J lost 1 base; unmatched junction nucleotides: 13. The CDR3 bases that were read are TGTGCCAGCAGTGAAGCGCTGTGGTCGACTAGCCGAGGCACAGATACG. Translation gives CASSEALWSTSRGTDT. The full-length CDR3 reads as CASSEALWSTSRGTDTQYF.

About this clone itself: The CDR3 goes on 3 residues after the read ends, and that part is filled in from the germline J gene. The chain is built from TRBV2 and TRBJ2-7, with D possibly being TRBD2 (7 bases). Trimming pared 7 bases from V and 5 bases from J, leaving 24 bases between. Germline loops: CDR1 SNHLY, CDR2 FYNNEI. The CDR3 loop spans 16 amino acids. Incomplete CDR3 DNA: TGTGCCAGCAACGGAGGACTCACAGGGCGGGGGAACGAG. Its protein product is CASNGGLTGRGNE. The full CDR3 is CASNGGLTGRGNEQYF.

With respect to this clone: The read comes to an end 3 residues before the CDR3 does, leaving the germline J gene to fill in the end. This rearrangement joins TRBV18 to TRBJ2-3; 9 positions agree with TRBD1. The trim removed 4 bases at V and 6 bases at J, leaving 5 bases unmatched. This CDR3 has 14 residues. Germline V gives CDR1 KGHSH, CDR2 LQKENI. CDR3 sequence: CASSLTGGRDTQYF. The covered CDR3 bases are TGTGCCAGCTCACTCACAGGGGGCAGGGATACG.

For this clone: The CDR3 is cut off 3 residues early in the read; its end comes from the germline J gene. V gene TRBV19 combines with J gene TRBJ1-5, with D unclear. Trimming removed 5 bases from V and 3 bases from J, with 17 bases in between. Germline CDR1 is LNHDA and CDR2 is SQIVND (reference sequence). This CDR3 region has 16 residues. Partial CDR3 DNA: TGTGCCAGTAGTCTCTCCCCAGTGCGGGTCAATCAGCCC. Its protein is CASSLSPVRVNQP. The CDR3 reads in full as CASSLSPVRVNQPQHF. Full variable domain (missing parts from reference TRBV19 and TRBJ1-5): DGGITQSPKYLFRKEGQNVTLSCEQNLNHDAMYWYRQDPGQGLRLIYYSQIVNDFQKGDIAEGYSVSREKKESFPLTVTSAQKNPTAFYLCASSLSPVRVNQPQHFGDGTRLSIL.

As concerns this clone: The read halts 3 residues ahead of the CDR3 end, with the missing end drawn from the germline J gene. The chain recombines TRBV6-2 or TRBV6-3 with TRBJ1-6; 10 bases are a match to TRBD1. This CDR3 comprises 15 residues. CDR1 MNHEY and CDR2 SVGEGT come from the germline V gene. V was pared by 2 bases and J by 7 bases, with 2 bases of the junction left unmatched. The CDR3 sequence is CASSYPGQGNSPLHF. The CDR3 bases that were read are TGTGCCAGCAGTTACCCGGGACAGGGGAATTCACCC.

As concerns this clone: The read stops 3 residues short of the end of the CDR3; the missing end is completed from the germline J gene. This rearrangement joins TRBV20-1 to TRBJ1-2; 9 bases map to TRBD1. J lost 6 bases, V lost 2 bases, and 7 bases had no gene match. Germline loops: CDR1 DFQATT, CDR2 SNEGSKA (reference sequence). The CDR3 runs 14 residues. The part of the CDR3 DNA that was read is TGCAGTGCTAGAAACTTCGACAGGGGGGATGGC. This encodes CSARNFDRGDG. The entire CDR3 protein is CSARNFDRGDGYTF.

About this clone itself: Coverage ceases 3 residues before the CDR3 finishes, and the germline J gene fills in the end. The chain combines TRBV2 with TRBJ1-4; no reliable D call. Germline V gene lookup returns CDR1 SNHLY and CDR2 FYNNEI. CDR3 length: 13 residues. Trimming pared 8 bases from V and 7 bases from J, leaving 14 bases between. The CDR3 reads CASLKGRGEKLFF. Incomplete CDR3 DNA: TGTGCCAGCTTAAAAGGTCGAGGTGAAAAA.

Comment on this clone: The read halts 3 residues ahead of the CDR3 end, with the missing end drawn from the germline J gene. The rearrangement links TRBV28 to TRBJ1-2; 7 nucleotides match TRBD1. There are 13 residues in the CDR3. Per germline, CDR1 MDHEN and CDR2 SYDVKM. V shed 10 bases and J 1 base; nucleotides not matched to a gene: 6. This CDR3 is CATEDRINYGYTF. The CDR3 bases that were read are TGTGCCACGGAGGACAGGATTAACTATGGC.

Remarks on this clone: The read terminates 3 residues ahead of where the CDR3 ends, so the germline J gene completes it. The chain combines TRBV6-2 or TRBV6-3 with TRBJ1-2, with a weak D call TRBD1 (6 bases). V was cut by 10 bases and J by 5 bases, with 20 bases left in between. This CDR3 spans 14 amino acids. CDR1 and CDR2 from the germline V gene are MNHEY and SVGEGT. CDR3 bases read: TGTGCCATCGGGGATTGGACAGAAGTTTATGGC. Its translation is CAIGDWTEVYG. The full CDR3 protein reads CAIGDWTEVYGYTF.

CDR3 sequence reads: CASSSPGQSYNEQFF. The sequenced CDR3 bases are TGTGCCAGCAGCTCCCCGGGACAGTCCTACAATGAG. The chain links TRBV7-3 to TRBJ2-1, with 7 bases aligning to TRBD1. The read is 3 residues too short to cover the CDR3 end, so that end is filled in from the germline J gene. This CDR3 spans 15 amino acids. Germline-derived CDR1 and CDR2 are SGHTA and FQGTGA. The V and J ends lost 4 bases and 1 base, in that order; junction bases with no gene match: 4.

On this clone itself: The read comes to an end 3 residues before the CDR3 does, leaving the germline J gene to fill in the end. The rearrangement uses TRBV11-3 and TRBJ1-2; D is perhaps TRBD1 (5 bases). Between the trimmed V and J ends, which lost 5 bases and 2 bases, there was a span of 9 bases. CDR3 length equals 13 residues. The germline gives CDR1 SGHNT, CDR2 YENEEA. Partial CDR3 DNA: TGTGCCAGCAGCCAACAGGAAAACTATGGC. This translates into CASSQQENYG. The entire CDR3 protein is CASSQQENYGYTF.

Turning to this clone: The CDR3 end is not reached by the read, which stops 3 residues before it; the germline J gene fills it in. The chain carries TRBV29-1 and TRBJ2-3; possible D gene TRBD2, 6 bases. This CDR3 contains 13 residues. V was shortened by 4 bases and J by 5 bases, with 13 bases between the two germline ends. In germline, CDR1 is SQVTM, CDR2 ANQGSEA. This chain's CDR3 is CSVGRAAGDTQYF. The sequenced CDR3 bases are TGCAGCGTTGGGAGGGCAGCGGGAGATACG.

Points on this clone: The missing CDR3 end, 3 residues past where the read stops, is filled in from the germline J gene. The chain recombines TRBV14 with TRBJ2-6, with a possible D match to TRBD1 (5 bases). V was pared by 0 bases and J by 0 bases, with 15 bases between. The germline V gene encodes CDR1 SGHDN and CDR2 FVKESK. This CDR3 is built from 19 residues. The CDR3 DNA, read in part, is TGTGCCAGCAGCCAAGATGGGCAGGGCTACCTCTCTGGGGCCAACGTC. Translated, it gives CASSQDGQGYLSGANV. The entire CDR3 protein is CASSQDGQGYLSGANVLTF. Together with reference TRBV14 and TRBJ2-6, the CDR3 gives the full variable domain: EAGVTQFPSHSVIEKGQTVTLRCDPISGHDNLYWYRRVMGKEIKFLLHFVKESKQDESGMPNNRFLAERTGGTYSTLKVQPAELEDSGVYFCASSQDGQGYLSGANVLTFGAGSRLTVL.

Of note for this clone: The read ends 3 residues before the CDR3 terminus; that terminus is restored from the germline J gene. The V gene is TRBV19, the J gene TRBJ2-5, with 10 bases identical to TRBD2. Losses at the gene ends were 3 bases for V and 4 bases for J; bases not matched to a gene: 5. The CDR3 is 15 residues long. Germline loops: CDR1 LNHDA, CDR2 SQIVND (reference sequence). The CDR3 DNA, read in part, is TGTGCCAGTAGTATTGGGGCTAGCGGGGGAGAGACC. Translation gives CASSIGASGGET. The full CDR3 protein is CASSIGASGGETQYF.

With respect to this clone: The read ends 3 residues shy of where the CDR3 ends; the end is completed using the germline J gene. The chain employs TRBV20-1 and TRBJ2-5; D perhaps matches TRBD2 (6 bases). The CDR3 contains 15 residues. Germline lookup yields CDR1 DFQATT and CDR2 SNEGSKA (reference sequence). V was pared by 5 bases and J by 3 bases, with 19 bases between. The CDR3 here is CSAPTPGDRKETQYF. The covered CDR3 bases are TGCAGTGCTCCGACTCCGGGAGACAGAAAAGAGACC.

The covered CDR3 bases are TGTGCCAGCTCACCACAAACAGGGAGCTCCTACAATGAG. It specifies CASSPQTGSSYNE. The whole CDR3 protein is CASSPQTGSSYNEQFF. The V call is TRBV18, the J call TRBJ2-1; D is possibly TRBD1 (6 bases). The CDR3 end is not reached by the read, which stops 3 residues before it; the germline J gene fills it in. V was pared by 1 base and J by 0 bases, with 10 bases between. Germline V CDR1 and CDR2: KGHSH, LQKENI. The CDR3 is 16 residues long. Filled out from reference TRBV18 and TRBJ2-1, the complete variable domain reads NAGVMQNPRHLVRRRGQEARLRCSPMKGHSHVYWYRQLPEEGLKFMVYLQKENIIDESGMPKERFSAEFPKEGPSILRIQQVVRGDSAAYFCASSPQTGSSYNEQFFGPGTRLTVL.

Details on this clone: The observed sequence ends 3 residues before the CDR3 terminus, with the missing tail filled in from the germline J gene. Distinct nucleotide sequences in the sample also encode this CDR3. V and J are TRBV13 and TRBJ2-3; TRBD2 agrees at 8 bases. Germline V gene sequence: CDR1 PRHDT, CDR2 FYEKMQ (reference sequence). The CDR3 contains 15 residues. J lost 5 bases, V lost 0 bases, and 4 bases had no gene match. CDR3 DNA, as far as it was read: TGTGCCAGCAGCTTAGGAAGCGGGGGCGGAGATACG. As protein: CASSLGSGGGDT. The whole CDR3 sequence is CASSLGSGGGDTQYF. The full variable domain, its missing parts supplied by reference TRBV13 and TRBJ2-3, is AAGVIQSPRHLIKEKRETATLKCYPIPRHDTVYWYQQGPGQDPQFLISFYEKMQSDKGSIPDRFSAQQFSDYHSELNMSSLELGDSALYFCASSLGSGGGDTQYFGPGTRLTVL.

As regards this clone: The CDR3 extends 3 residues past the end of the read, so its final part is completed from the germline J gene. The rearrangement uses TRBV5-1 and TRBJ2-5, with 8 bases identical to TRBD2. V lost 5 bases and J lost 2; bases outside the gene matches: 8. The CDR3 spans 15 residues. Per the germline V gene, CDR1 is SGHRS and CDR2 is YFSETQ. The DNA read from the CDR3 is TGCGCCAGCAGAACCCAGCGGGGGCCTCAAGAGACC. Translating it yields CASRTQRGPQET. The entire CDR3 protein reads CASRTQRGPQETQYF. The full variable domain, its missing parts supplied by reference TRBV5-1 and TRBJ2-5, is KAGVTQTPRYLIKTRGQQVTLSCSPISGHRSVSWYQQTPGQGLQFLFEYFSETQRNKGNFPGRFSGRQFSNSRSEMNVSTLELGDSALYLCASRTQRGPQETQYFGPGTRLLVL.

Concerning this clone itself: The missing CDR3 end, 3 residues past where the read stops, is filled in from the germline J gene. This rearrangement joins TRBV20-1 to TRBJ1-5; 7 bases are shared with TRBD1. Germline CDR1 and CDR2: DFQATT and SNEGSKA (reference sequence). The CDR3 is 14 amino acids. Trimming removed 5 bases from V and 3 bases from J; junction bases left unmatched: 7. CDR3 loop: CSALLDRDNQPQHF. The DNA read from the CDR3 is TGCAGTGCTCTCCTCGACAGGGACAATCAGCCC.

Of note for this clone: The read ends 3 residues before the CDR3 terminus; that terminus is restored from the germline J gene. V is TRBV7-3 and J is TRBJ1-1; possibly TRBD1 for D (5 bases). The CDR3 loop spans 15 amino acids. Trimming pared 0 bases from V and 1 base from J, leaving 9 bases between. Germline CDR1 reads SGHTA; CDR2 reads FQGTGA. The sequenced part of the CDR3 DNA is TGTGCCAGCAGCTTAACGGGGGGAGAGAACACTGAA. Amino acids: CASSLTGGENTE. The whole CDR3 region reads CASSLTGGENTEAFF. The full variable domain, completed using reference TRBV7-3 and TRBJ1-1, is GAGVSQTPSNKVTEKGKYVELRCDPISGHTALYWYRQSLGQGPEFLIYFQGTGAADDSGLPNDRFFAVRPEGSVSTLKIQRTERGDSAVYLCASSLTGGENTEAFFGQGTRLTVV.

A remark on this clone: The read is 3 residues too short to cover the CDR3 end, so that end is filled in from the germline J gene. V and J are TRBV7-9 and TRBJ1-1, with 8 bases that match TRBD1. The CDR3 length is 14 residues. V shed 5 bases and J 4 bases; nucleotides not matched to a gene: 6. Germline values: CDR1 SEHNR, CDR2 FQNEAQ (reference sequence). This CDR3 reads CASSPTGGGTEAFF. Incomplete CDR3 DNA: TGTGCCAGCAGCCCAACAGGGGGGGGCACTGAA. Combining the CDR3 with reference TRBV7-9 and TRBJ1-1 gives the whole variable domain DTGVSQNPRHKITKRGQNVTFRCDPISEHNRLYWYRQTLGQGPEFLTYFQNEAQLEKSRLLSDRFSAERPKGSFSTLEIQRTEQGDSAMYLCASSPTGGGTEAFFGQGTRLTVV.

Notes on this clone: The read gets to within 3 residues of the CDR3 end, and the germline J gene fills in the rest. The chain recombines TRBV20-1 with TRBJ2-3, with 11 bases fitting TRBD2. Germline-derived CDR1 and CDR2 are DFQATT and SNEGSKA (reference sequence). The CDR3 is made up of 14 amino acids. J was trimmed by 6 bases and V by 5 bases; bases with no gene match: 7. The part of the CDR3 DNA that was read is TGCAGTGCTGCTTCGGCTAGCGGGGGGGATACG. Protein: CSAASASGGDT. From start to end, the CDR3 is CSAASASGGDTQYF.